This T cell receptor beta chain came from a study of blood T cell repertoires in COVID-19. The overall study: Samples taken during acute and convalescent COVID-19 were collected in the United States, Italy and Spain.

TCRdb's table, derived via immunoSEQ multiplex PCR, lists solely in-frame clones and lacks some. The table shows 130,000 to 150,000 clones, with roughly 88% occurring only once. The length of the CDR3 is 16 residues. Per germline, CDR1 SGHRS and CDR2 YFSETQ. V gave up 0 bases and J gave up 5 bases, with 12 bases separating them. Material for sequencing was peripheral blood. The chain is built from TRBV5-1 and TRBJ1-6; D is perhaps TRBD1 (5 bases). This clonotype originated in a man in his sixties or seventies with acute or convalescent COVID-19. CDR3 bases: TGCGCCAGCAGCTTGGCCTCGACAGTTAATAATTCACCCCTCCACTTT. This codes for CASSLASTVNNSPLHF.